This T cell receptor (beta chain) appears in the sequencing data of a study of identical twins. Study outcomes and limitations: Memory repertoires lacked the insertion deficit that abundant cord blood beta clonotypes showed. Twin-shared out-of-frame alpha sequences were enriched for low generation probability.

As regards this clonotype: What it binds is not known.

Healthy Caucasians provided all donations. V gave up 3 bases and J gave up 3 bases, with 6 bases separating them. The germline V gene has CDR1 LGHNA and CDR2 YSLEER. This CDR3 has 13 amino acids. One entry per CDR3 protein, called by TCRdb with MiXCR from the 5' RACE reads. This repertoire shows 420,000 or so distinct CDR3 sequences, about 18% found once; its top ten account for roughly 12%. Sequencing used naive T cells sorted from blood. The chain links TRBV4-3 to TRBJ2-1; no clear D. The TCR was taken from a man in his fifties or sixties in good health. CDR3: CASSQVYYNEQFF. In nucleotides, the CDR3 is TGCGCCAGCAGCCAGGTCTACTACAATGAGCAGTTCTTC.